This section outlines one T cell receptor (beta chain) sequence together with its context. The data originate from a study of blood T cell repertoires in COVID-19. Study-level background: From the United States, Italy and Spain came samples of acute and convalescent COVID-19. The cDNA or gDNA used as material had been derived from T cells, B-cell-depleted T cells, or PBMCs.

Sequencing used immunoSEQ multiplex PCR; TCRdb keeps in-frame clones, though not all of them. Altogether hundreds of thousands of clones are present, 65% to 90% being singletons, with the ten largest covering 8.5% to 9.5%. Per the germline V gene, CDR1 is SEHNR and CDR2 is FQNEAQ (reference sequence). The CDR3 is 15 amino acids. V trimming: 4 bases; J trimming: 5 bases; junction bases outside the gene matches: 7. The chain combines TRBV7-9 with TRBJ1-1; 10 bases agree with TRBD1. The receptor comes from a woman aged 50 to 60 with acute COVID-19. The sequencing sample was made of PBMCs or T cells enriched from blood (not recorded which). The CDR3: CASSSRTGGVTEAFF. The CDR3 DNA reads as TGTGCCAGCAGCTCGCGGACAGGGGGAGTTACTGAAGCTTTCTTT.